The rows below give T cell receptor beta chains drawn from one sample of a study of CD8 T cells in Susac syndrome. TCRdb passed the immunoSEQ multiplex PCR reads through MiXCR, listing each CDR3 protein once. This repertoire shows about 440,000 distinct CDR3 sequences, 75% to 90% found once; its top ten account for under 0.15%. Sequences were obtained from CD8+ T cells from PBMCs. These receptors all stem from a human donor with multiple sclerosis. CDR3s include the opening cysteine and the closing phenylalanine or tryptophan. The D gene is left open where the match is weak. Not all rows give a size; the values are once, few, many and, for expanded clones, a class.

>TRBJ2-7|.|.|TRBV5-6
CASSSGSGAYEQYF
TGTGCCAGCTCATCAGGTAGTGGGGCTTACGAGCAGTACTTC
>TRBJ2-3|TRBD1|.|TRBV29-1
CSVLESDILTGGGADTQYF
TGCAGCGTTCTCGAGTCTGATATTTTGACAGGGGGAGGGGCAGATACGCAGTATTTT
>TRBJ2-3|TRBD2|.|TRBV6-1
CASSERASGGGFGGTDTQYF
TGTGCCAGCAGTGAAAGGGCTAGCGGGGGGGGATTCGGTGGCACAGATACGCAGTATTTT
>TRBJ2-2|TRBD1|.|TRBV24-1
CATSPTRTGAGELFF
TGTGCCACCAGCCCAACCCGGACAGGGGCCGGGGAGCTGTTTTTT
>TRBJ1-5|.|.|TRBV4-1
CASSVRDGGNQPQHF
TGCGCCAGCAGCGTCCGGGACGGAGGCAATCAGCCCCAGCATTTT
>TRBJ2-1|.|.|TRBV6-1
CASSEGEAYYNEQFF
TGTGCCAGCAGTGAAGGCGAGGCCTACTACAATGAGCAGTTCTTC
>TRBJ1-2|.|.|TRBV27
CASSLGAFDSGPYGYTF
TGTGCCAGCAGTTTAGGGGCATTCGACTCGGGTCCTTATGGCTACACCTTC
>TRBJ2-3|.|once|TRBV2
CASSRLGTDTQYF
TGTGCCAGCAGTCGACTAGGCACAGATACGCAGTATTTT
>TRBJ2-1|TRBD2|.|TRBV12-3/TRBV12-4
CASSSPLAVNYNEQFF
TGTGCCAGCAGTTCTCCACTAGCGGTAAATTACAATGAGCAGTTCTTC
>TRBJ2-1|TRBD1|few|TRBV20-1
CSARDRGAYNEQFF
TGCAGTGCTAGGGACAGGGGTGCCTACAATGAGCAGTTCTTC